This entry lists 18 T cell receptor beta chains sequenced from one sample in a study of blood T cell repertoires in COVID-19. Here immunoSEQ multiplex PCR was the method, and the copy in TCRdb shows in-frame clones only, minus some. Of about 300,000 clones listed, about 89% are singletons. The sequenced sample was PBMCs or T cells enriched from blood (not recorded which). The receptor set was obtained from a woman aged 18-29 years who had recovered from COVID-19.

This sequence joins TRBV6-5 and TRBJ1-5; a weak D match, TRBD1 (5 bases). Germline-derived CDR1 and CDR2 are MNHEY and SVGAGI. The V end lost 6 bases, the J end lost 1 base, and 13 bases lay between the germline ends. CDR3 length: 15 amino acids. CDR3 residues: CASSRTGFSNQPQHF. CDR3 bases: TGTGCCAGCAGCAGAACAGGTTTCAGCAATCAGCCCCAGCATTTT.

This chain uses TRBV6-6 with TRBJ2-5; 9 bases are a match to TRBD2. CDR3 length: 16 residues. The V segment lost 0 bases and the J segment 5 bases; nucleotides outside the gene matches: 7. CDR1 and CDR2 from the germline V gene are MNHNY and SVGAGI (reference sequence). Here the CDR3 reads CASSYSSLAGKETQYF. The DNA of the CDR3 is TGTGCCAGCAGTTACTCGAGTCTAGCGGGAAAGGAGACCCAGTACTTC.

The CDR3 sequence is CASSQGQGGLYEQYF. CDR3 bases: TGTGCCAGCAGCCAAGGGCAGGGGGGCTTATACGAGCAGTACTTC. The chain is built from TRBV4-2 and TRBJ2-7; tentatively, D is TRBD1 (7 bases). Per the germline V gene, CDR1 is LGHNA and CDR2 is YNFKEQ. CDR3 length equals 15 residues. V gave up 1 base and J gave up 4 bases, with 14 bases separating them.

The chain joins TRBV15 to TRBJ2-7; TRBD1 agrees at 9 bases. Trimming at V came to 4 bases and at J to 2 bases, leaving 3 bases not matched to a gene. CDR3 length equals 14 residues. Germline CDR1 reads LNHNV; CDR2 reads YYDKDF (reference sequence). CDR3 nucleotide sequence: TGTGCCACCAGCAAGGACAGGGGTACCTACGAGCAGTACTTC. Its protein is CATSKDRGTYEQYF. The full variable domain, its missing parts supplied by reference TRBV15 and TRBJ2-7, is DAMVIQNPRYQVTQFGKPVTLSCSQTLNHNVMYWYQQKSSQAPKLLFHYYDKDFNNEADTPDNFQSRRPNTSFCFLDIRSPGLGDTAMYLCATSKDRGTYEQYFGPGTRLTVT.

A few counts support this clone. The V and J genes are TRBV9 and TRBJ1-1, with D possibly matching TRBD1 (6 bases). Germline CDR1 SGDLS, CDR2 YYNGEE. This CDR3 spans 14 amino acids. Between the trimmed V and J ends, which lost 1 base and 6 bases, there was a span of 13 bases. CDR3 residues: CASSVTGTTAEAFF. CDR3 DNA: TGTGCCAGCAGCGTAACCGGGACAACAGCTGAAGCTTTCTTT.

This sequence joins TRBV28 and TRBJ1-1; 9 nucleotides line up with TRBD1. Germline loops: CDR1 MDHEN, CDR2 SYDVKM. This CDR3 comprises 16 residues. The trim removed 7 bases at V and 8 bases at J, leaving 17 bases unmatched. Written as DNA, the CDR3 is TGTGCCAGCACCCGGGCCGGTACAGGGGGCGCCAGGGAAGCTTTCTTT. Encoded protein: CASTRAGTGGAREAFF.

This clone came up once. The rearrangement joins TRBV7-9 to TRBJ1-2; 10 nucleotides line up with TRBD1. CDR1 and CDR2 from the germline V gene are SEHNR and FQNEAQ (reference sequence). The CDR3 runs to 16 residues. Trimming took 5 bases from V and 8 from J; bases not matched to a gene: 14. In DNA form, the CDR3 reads TGTGCCAGCAGCCCCCCGGGACAGGGGCTGTCGGTAGGCTACACCTTC. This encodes CASSPPGQGLSVGYTF.

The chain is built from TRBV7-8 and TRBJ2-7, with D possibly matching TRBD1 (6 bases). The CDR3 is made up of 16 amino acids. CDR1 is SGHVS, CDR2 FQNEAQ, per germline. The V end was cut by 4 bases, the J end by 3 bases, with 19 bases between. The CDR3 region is CASSSLKDRPHYEQYF. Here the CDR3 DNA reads TGTGCCAGCAGCTCCCTAAAGGACAGACCACACTACGAGCAGTACTTC.

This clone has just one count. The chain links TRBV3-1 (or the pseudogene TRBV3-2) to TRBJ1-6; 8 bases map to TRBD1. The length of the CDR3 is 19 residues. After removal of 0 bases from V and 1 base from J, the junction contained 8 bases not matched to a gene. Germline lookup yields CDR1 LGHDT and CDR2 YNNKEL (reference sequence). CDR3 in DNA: TGTGCCAGCAGCCAAGAGGGGGACAGGTCCAAGTCCTATAATTCACCCCTCCACTTT. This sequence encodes CASSQEGDRSKSYNSPLHF.

The CDR3 loop is CASSFQTSEQYF. In nucleotides, the CDR3 is TGTGCCAGCAGCTTTCAGACTTCCGAGCAGTACTTC. The chain links TRBV5-4 to TRBJ2-7; D is undetermined. Trimming removed 2 bases from V and 6 bases from J, with 9 bases in between. CDR1 is SGHNT and CDR2 is YYREEE in the germline V gene (reference sequence). The CDR3 length is 12 residues.

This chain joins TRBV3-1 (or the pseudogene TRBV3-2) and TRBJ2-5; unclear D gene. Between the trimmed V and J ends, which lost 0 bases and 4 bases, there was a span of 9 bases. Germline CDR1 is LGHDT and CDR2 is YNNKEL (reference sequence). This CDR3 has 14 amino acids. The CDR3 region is CASSQEPGRETQYF. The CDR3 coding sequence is TGTGCCAGCAGCCAAGAACCAGGCCGAGAGACCCAGTACTTC.

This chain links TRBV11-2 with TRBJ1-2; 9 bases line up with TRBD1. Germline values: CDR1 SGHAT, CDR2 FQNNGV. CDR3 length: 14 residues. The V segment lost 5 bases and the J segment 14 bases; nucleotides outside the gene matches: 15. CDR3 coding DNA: TGTGCCAGCAGCCGGACGGGACAGGGACTGGGGAATACCTTC. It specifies CASSRTGQGLGNTF.

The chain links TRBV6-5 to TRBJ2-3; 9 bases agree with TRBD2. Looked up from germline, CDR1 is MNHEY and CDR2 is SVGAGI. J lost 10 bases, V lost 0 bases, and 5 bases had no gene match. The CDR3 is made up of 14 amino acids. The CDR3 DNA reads TGTGCCAGCAGTTACTCGGTAGCGGGGGTGTCGCAGTATTTT. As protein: CASSYSVAGVSQYF.

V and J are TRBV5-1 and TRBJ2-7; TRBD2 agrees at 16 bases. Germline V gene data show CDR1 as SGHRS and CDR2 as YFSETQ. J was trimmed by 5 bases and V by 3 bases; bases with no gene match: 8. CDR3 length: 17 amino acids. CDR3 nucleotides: TGCGCCAGCAGCTCGGGACTAGCGGGAGGGGTCGGCCACGAGCAGTACTTC. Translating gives CASSSGLAGGVGHEQYF.

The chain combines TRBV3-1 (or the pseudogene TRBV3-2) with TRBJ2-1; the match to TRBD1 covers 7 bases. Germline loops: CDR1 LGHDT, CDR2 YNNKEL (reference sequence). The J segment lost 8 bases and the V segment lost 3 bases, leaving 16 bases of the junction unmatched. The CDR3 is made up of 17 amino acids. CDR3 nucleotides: TGTGCCAGCAGCCACTTAACAGGGGCTTTGTCGATCGATGAGCAGTTCTTC. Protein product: CASSHLTGALSIDEQFF.

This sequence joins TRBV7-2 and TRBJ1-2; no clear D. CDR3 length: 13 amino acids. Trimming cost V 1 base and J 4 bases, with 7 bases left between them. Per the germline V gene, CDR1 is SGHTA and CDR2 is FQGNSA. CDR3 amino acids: CASSLGGSYGYTF. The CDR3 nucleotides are TGTGCCAGCAGCTTAGGAGGGAGCTATGGCTACACCTTC.

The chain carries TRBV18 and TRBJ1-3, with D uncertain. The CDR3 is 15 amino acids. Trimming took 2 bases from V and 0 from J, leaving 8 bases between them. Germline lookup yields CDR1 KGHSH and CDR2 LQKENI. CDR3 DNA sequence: TGTGCCAGCTCACCAAGCGCCTTCTCTGGAAACACCATATATTTT. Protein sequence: CASSPSAFSGNTIYF.

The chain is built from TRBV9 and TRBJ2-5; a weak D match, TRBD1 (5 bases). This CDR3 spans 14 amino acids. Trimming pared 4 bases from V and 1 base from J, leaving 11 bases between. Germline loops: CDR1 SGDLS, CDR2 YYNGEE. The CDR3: CASSPLGVQETQYF. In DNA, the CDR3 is TGTGCCAGCAGCCCCCTAGGGGTCCAAGAGACCCAGTACTTC.